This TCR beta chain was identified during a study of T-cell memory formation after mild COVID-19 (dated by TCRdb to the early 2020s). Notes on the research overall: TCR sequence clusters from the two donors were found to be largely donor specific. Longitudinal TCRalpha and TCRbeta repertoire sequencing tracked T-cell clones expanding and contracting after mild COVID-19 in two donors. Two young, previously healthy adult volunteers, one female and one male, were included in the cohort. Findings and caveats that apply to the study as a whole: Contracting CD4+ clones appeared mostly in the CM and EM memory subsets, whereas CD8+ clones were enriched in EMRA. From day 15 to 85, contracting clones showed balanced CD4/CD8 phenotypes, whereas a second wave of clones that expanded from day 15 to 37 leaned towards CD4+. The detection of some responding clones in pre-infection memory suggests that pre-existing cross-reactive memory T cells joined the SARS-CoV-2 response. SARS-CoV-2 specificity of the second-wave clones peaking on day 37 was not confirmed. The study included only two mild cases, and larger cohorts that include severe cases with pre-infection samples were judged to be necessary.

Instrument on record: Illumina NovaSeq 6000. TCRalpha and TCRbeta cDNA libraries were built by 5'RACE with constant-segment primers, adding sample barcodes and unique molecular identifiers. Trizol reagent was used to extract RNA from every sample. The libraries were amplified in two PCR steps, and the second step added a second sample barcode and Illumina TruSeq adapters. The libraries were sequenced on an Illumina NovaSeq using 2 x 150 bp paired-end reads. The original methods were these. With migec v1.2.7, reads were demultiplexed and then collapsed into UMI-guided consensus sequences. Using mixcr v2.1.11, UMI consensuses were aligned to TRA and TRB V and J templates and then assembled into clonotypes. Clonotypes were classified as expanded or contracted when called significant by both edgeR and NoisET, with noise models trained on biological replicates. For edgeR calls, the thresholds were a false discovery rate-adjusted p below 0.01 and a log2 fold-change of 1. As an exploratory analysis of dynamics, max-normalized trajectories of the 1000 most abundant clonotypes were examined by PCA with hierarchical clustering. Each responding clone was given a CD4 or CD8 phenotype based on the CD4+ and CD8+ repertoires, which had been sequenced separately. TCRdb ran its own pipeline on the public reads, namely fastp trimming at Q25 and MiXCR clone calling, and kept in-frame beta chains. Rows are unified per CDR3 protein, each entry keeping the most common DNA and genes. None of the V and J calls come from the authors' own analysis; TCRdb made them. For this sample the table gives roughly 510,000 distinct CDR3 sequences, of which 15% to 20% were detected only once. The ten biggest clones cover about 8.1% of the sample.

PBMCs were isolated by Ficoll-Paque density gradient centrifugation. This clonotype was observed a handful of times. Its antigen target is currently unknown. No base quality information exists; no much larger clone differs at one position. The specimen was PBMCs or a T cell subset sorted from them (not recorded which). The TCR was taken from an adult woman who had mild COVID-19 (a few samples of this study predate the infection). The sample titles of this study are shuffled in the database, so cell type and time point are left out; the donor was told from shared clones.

The nucleotides are TGCAGTGCTAGGCCCCTGGGCGGGGAACAAGAGACCCAGTACTTC. This sequence encodes CSARPLGGEQETQYF. The chain employs TRBV20-1 and TRBJ2-5; the D gene is perhaps TRBD2, from 6 matching bases. CDR1 and CDR2 are read off the germline V gene (reference sequence) as DFQATT and SNEGSKA. V sheds 3 bases and J sheds 2 bases, leaving 16 bases between their ends. The CDR3, cysteine through phenylalanine, is 15 amino acids long. Kept here is only the CDR3 DNA, which spans 45 bases and is read in frame from base 1.